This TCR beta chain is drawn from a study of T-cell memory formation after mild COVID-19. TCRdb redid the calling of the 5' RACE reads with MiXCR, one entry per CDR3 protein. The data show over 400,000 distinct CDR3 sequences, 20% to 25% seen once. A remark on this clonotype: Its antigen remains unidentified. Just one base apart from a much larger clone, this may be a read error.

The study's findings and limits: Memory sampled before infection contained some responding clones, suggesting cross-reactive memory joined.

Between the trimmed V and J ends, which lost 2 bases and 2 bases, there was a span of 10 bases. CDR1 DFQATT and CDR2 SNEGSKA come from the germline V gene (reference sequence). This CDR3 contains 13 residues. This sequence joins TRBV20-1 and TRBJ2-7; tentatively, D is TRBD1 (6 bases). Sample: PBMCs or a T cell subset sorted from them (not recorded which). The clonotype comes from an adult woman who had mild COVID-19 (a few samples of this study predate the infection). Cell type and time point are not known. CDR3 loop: CSARSGTTYEQYF. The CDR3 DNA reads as TGCAGTGCTAGATCCGGGACAACCTACGAGCAGTACTTC.